This T cell receptor (beta chain) comes out of a study of blood T cells in healthy people across ages. Across the study: With template switching, about one barcoded beta molecule was captured per two T cells. Study results and caveats: Higher diversity, along with more naive CD4+ cells, distinguished long-lived donors from aged donors.

Note on this clonotype: Its antigen is undetermined.

From germline, CDR1 is SGHAT and CDR2 FQNNGV. This CDR3 is 16 amino acids long. Trimming cost V 0 bases and J 8 bases; bases outside gene matches: 9. Then a second PCR, running about 6 to 12 cycles, was carried out with a sample-barcoded 5' primer and a J-beta primer mix. MiXCR, run by TCRdb on the 5' RACE reads, gives a single entry per CDR3 protein. The sample has approximately 800,000 distinct CDR3 sequences, more than 45% seen once. This clonotype originated in a man aged 30-40 years in good health. The sample consisted of blood. The gene calls are TRBV11-2 and TRBJ2-1, with 8 bases lining up with TRBD1. In nucleotides, the CDR3 is TGTGCCAGCAGCTTAGATATTGGCAGGGGGCTATATGAGCAGTTCTTC. Its translation: CASSLDIGRGLYEQFF. Drawing the rest from reference TRBV11-2 and TRBJ2-1, the complete variable domain is EAGVAQSPRYKIIEKRQSVAFWCNPISGHATLYWYQQILGQGPKLLIQFQNNGVVDDSQLPKDRFSAERLKGVDSTLKIQPAKLEDSAVYLCASSLDIGRGLYEQFFGPGTRLTVL.